This T cell receptor (beta chain) was obtained from a study of shared T cell receptors in the human thymus (dated by TCRdb to the early 2020s). About the investigation overall: The study examined how the human thymus generates shared, self-reactive T-cell receptor alpha chains.

Regarding this clone: Its antigen remains unidentified. The sample holds no much larger clone one base away, and base qualities are not on file.

Receptor libraries were prepared by the immunoSEQ multiplex PCR assay. TCRdb retrieved this table from immuneACCESS and kept in-frame rearrangements only. Not all clones are present; in checked studies, unresolved V genes account for under half, and no reason is known for the remainder. Here the sample has hundreds of thousands of clones; 80% to 90% occur a single time. Clones ranked in the top ten supply 0.0094% of the sample. V is shortened by 3 bases, J by 3 bases, and the region joining them spans 14 bases. CDR1 and CDR2 are read off the germline V gene as SQVTM and ANQGSEA. The CDR3 runs 14 residues from the cysteine to the phenylalanine. The kept DNA is CDR3 alone, 42 bases in frame from the first base. The same data also contributed to another study, on human thymus T cells. As that second paper reports: Donors were immunologically healthy infants undergoing open corrective cardiac surgery for congenital heart defects in Finland. The thymus tissue came from surgical resects taken out during corrective cardiac surgery. V and J gene segment usage appeared biased in both thymic and peripheral blood repertoires. Highly overlapping thymic TCR repertoires among unrelated individuals were reported in the related research. The study used fewer than ten infant thymus samples plus four related peripheral blood samples to characterize TCR alpha and beta repertoires. Donor ages ranging from about 7 to 244 days were recorded, and roughly six male and a couple of female infants were included in the cohort. Thymocytes were mechanically released from the tissue and were stored as pellets of roughly 10-32 million cells at -70 degrees C. Genomic DNA was extracted from frozen cell pellets with a QIAsymphony instrument. TCRB and TCRAD loci were amplified from a standardized quantity of quality-controlled genomic DNA using the immunoSEQ multiplex PCR assay. The amplicons spanned the V(D)J region and were long enough to cover the CDR3 and allow V and J genes to be identified. The commercial immunoSEQ service was used to sequence amplicons on an Illumina platform. Primer bias and sequencing errors were corrected using previously described methods, and TCRAD and TCRB definitions followed the IMGT database. The repertoires were analysed using immunoSEQ Analyzer 3.0 and VDJTools for basic statistics, V/J segment usage, diversity estimates, rarefaction and pairwise overlap. Chao1, ChaoE, Efron-Thisted, Shannon and inverse Simpson indices were used to estimate diversity, which was also estimated on datasets down-sampled to the smallest sample. For repertoire overlap, CDR3 nucleotide sequence, V gene and J gene had to match strictly, and clustering was done by Jaccard-based multidimensional scaling. Thymus samples yielded on average roughly 840,000 unique TCRB clonotypes, compared with 65,000 to 100,000 from blood samples.

This sequence was found in a boy younger than two with a congenital heart defect. Donor details come from another sample of the same person, matched by shared clones. In this chain, TRBV29-1 is recombined with TRBJ1-2, with the D gene uncertain. The sequenced sample consisted of thymocytes. Read as DNA, the sequence is TGCAGCGTTGAGACCCCGATTGAGGACTATGGCTACACCTTC. Its protein product is CSVETPIEDYGYTF.